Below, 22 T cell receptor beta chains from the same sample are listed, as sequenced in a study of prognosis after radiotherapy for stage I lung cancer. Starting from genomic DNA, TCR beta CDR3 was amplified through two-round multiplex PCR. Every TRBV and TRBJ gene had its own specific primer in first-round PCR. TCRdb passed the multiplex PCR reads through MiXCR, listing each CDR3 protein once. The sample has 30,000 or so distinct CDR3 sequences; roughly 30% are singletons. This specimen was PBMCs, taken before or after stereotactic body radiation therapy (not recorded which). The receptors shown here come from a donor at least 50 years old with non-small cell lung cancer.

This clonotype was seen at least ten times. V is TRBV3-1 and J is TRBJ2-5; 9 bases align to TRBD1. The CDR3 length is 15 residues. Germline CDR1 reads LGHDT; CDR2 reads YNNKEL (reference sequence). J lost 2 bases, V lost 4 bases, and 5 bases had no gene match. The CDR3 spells CASSRTGGGQETQYF. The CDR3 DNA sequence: TGTGCCAGCAGCCGCACAGGGGGCGGACAAGAGACCCAGTACTTC.

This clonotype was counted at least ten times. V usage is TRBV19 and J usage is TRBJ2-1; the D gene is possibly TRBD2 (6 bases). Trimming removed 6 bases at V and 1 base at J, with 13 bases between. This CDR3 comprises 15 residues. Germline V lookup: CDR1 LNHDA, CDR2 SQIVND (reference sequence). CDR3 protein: CASRTTSRSYNEQFF. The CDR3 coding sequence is TGTGCCAGTAGAACAACTAGCAGGTCCTACAATGAGCAGTTCTTC.

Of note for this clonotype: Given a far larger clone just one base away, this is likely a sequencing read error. CDR3 coding DNA: TGTGCCAGCAGTTCCTGGGGGCGTCGGGGCAATCAGCCCAAGCATTTT. Its protein is CASSSWGRRGNQPKHF. The V gene is TRBV6-2 or TRBV6-3, the J gene TRBJ1-5; maybe TRBD1 (6 bases). Germline lookup yields CDR1 MNHEY and CDR2 SVGEGT. The CDR3 length is 16 residues.

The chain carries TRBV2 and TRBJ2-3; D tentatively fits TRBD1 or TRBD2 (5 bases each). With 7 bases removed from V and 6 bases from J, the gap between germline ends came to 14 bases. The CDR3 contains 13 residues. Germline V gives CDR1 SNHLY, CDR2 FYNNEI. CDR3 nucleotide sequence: TGTGCCAGCAAAGGGGAGCCGAGGGATACGCAGTATTTT. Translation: CASKGEPRDTQYF.

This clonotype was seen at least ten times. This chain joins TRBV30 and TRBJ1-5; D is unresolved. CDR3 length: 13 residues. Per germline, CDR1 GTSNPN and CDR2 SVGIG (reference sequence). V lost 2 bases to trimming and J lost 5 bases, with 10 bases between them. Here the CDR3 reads CAWSRADDQPQHF. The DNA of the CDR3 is TGTGCCTGGAGTCGGGCGGACGATCAGCCCCAGCATTTT. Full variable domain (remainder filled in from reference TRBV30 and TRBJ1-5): SQTIHQWPATLVQPVGSPLSLECTVEGTSNPNLYWYRQAAGRGLQLLFYSVGIGQISSEVPQNLSASRPQDRQFILSSKKLLLSDSGFYLCAWSRADDQPQHFGDGTRLSIL.

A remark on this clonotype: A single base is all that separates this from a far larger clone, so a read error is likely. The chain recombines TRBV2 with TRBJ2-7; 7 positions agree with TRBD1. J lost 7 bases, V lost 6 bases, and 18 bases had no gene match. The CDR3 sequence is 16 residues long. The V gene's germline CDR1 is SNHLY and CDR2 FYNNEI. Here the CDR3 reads CASRKEGQAAYNEQYF. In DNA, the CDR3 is TGTGCCAGCAGAAAGGAAGGACAGGCAGCCTACAATGAGCAGTACTTC.

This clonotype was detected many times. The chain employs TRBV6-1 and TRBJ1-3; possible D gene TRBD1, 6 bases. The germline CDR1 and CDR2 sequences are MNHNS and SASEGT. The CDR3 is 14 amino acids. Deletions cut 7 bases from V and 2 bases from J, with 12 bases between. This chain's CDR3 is CASTRGTTGNTIYF. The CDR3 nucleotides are TGTGCCAGCACCCGGGGGACAACTGGAAACACCATATATTTT.

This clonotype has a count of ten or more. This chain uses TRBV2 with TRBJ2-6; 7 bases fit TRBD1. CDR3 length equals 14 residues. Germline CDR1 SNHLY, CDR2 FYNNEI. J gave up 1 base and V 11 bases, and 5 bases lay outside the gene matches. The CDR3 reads CAEGALSGANVLTF. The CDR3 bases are TGTGCCGAGGGGGCTTTGTCTGGGGCCAACGTCCTGACTTTC.

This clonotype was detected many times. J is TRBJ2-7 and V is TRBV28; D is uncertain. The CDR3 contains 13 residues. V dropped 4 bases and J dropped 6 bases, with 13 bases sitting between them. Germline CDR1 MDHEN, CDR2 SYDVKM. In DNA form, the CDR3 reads TGTGCCAGCAGTTCAATACGGCGTGGCGAGCAGTACTTC. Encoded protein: CASSSIRRGEQYF.

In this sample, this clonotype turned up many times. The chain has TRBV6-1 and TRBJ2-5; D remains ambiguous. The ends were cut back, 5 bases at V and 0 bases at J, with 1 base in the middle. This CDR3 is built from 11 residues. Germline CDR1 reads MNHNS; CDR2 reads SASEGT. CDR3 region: CASSNQETQYF. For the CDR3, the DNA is TGTGCCAGCAGTAACCAAGAGACCCAGTACTTC.

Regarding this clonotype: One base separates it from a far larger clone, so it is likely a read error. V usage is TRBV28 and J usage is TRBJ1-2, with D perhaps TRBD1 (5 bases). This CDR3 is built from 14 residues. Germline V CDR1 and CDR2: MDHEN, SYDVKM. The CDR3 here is CASSLLGGTYCYTF. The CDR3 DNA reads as TGTGCCAGCAGTTTGTTGGGAGGGACCTATTGCTACACCTTC.

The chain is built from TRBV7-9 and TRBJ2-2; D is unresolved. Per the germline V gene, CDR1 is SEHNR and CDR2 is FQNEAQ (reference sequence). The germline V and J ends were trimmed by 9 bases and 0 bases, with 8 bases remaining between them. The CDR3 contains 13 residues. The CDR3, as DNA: TGTGCCAGTGGGCAGTCGAACACCGGGGAGCTGTTTTTT. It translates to CASGQSNTGELFF. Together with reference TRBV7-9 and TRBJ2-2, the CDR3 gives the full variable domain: DTGVSQNPRHKITKRGQNVTFRCDPISEHNRLYWYRQTLGQGPEFLTYFQNEAQLEKSRLLSDRFSAERPKGSFSTLEIQRTEQGDSAMYLCASGQSNTGELFFGEGSRLTVL.

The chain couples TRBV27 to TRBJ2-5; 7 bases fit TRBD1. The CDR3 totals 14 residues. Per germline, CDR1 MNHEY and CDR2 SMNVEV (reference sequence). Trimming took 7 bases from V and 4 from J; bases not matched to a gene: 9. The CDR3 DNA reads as TGTGCCAGCACCCACATGACAGGGAGAGAGACCCAGTACTTC. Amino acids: CASTHMTGRETQYF.

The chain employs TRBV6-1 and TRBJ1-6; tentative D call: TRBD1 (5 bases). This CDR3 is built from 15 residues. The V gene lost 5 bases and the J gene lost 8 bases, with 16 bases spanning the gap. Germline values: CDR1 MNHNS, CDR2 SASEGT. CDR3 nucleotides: TGTGCCAGCAGTCCGGGGACGAGTTCCGATTCACCCCTCCACTTT. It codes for CASSPGTSSDSPLHF.

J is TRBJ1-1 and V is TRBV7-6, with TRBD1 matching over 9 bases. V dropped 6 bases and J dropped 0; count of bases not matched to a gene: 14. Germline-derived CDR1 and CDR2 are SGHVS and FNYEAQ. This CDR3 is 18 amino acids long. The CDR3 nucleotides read TGTGCCAGCAGGATCGGCCGGACAGGGGATCTTATGAACACTGAAGCTTTCTTT. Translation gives CASRIGRTGDLMNTEAFF.

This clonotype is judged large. DNA for the CDR3: TGTGCCAGCAGTTACACCCGGACAGGGGGCACCGGGGAGCTGTTTTTT. Translation: CASSYTRTGGTGELFF. The rearrangement links TRBV6-5 to TRBJ2-2; TRBD1 matches 10 bases. V lost 2 bases to trimming and J lost 4 bases; unmatched junction nucleotides: 4. This CDR3 spans 16 amino acids. Germline CDR1 and CDR2: MNHEY and SVGAGI.

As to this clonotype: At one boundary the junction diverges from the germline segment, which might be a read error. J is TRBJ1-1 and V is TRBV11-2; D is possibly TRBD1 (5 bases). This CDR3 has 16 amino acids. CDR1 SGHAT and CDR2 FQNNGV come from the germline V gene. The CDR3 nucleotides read TGTGCCAGCAGCCGAATAGGGAACGGGGCGAACTCTGAAGCTTTCTTT. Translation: CASSRIGNGANSEAFF. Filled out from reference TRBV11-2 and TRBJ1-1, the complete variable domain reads EAGVAQSPRYKIIEKRQSVAFWCNPISGHATLYWYQQILGQGPKLLIQFQNNGVVDDSQLPKDRFSAERLKGVDSTLKIQPAKLEDSAVYLCASSRIGNGANSEAFFGQGTRLTVV.

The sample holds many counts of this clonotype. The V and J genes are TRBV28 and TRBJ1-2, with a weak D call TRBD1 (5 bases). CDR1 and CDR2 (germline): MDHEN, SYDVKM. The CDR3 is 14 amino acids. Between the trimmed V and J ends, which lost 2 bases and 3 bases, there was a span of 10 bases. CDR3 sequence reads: CASSLGGAHYGYTF. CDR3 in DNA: TGTGCCAGCAGTTTAGGTGGGGCACACTATGGCTACACCTTC.

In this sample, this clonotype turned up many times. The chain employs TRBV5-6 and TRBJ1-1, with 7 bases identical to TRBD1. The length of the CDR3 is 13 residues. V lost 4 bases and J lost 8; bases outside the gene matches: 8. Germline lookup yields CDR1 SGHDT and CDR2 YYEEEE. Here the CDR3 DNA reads TGTGCCAGCAGCCCCGGACAGGCTCGGGAAGCTTTCTTT. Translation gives CASSPGQAREAFF.

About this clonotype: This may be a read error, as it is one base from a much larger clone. CDR3 residues: CAIKPGTGCTEAFF. As DNA, the CDR3 is TGTGCCATCAAACCCGGGACAGGGTGCACTGAAGCTTTCTTT. V usage is TRBV10-3 and J usage is TRBJ1-1, with TRBD1 matching 9 bases. Germline values: CDR1 ENHRY, CDR2 SYGVKD. The CDR3 runs 14 residues. V lost 7 bases and J lost 4; bases outside the gene matches: 7.

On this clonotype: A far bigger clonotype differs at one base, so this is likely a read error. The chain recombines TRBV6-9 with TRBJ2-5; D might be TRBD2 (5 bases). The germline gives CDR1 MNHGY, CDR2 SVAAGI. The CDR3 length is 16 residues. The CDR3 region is CASSYSLPGLEENQYF. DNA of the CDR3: TGTGCCAGCAGTTACTCACTTCCGGGGTTGGAAGAGAACCAGTACTTC.

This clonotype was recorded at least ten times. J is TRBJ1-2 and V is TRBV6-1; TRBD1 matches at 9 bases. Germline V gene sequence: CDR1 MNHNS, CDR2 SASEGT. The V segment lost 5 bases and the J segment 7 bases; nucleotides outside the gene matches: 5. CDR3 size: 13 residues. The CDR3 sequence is CASSKQGAPGYTF. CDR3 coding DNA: TGTGCCAGCAGTAAACAGGGGGCGCCTGGCTACACCTTC.